The 32 T cell receptor beta chains below were found in one sample sequenced in a study of human CD8 memory T cell subsets. UMI-labeled 5' RACE was used to make TCR beta libraries. TCRdb re-called the 5' RACE reads, yielding one record per CDR3 amino acid sequence without DNA. This table lists 5,500 to 7,000 distinct CDR3 sequences. Source material: CD8+ effector memory T cells (TEM) sorted from PBMCs. Subset in this sample: effector memory CD8 T cells, CCR7- CD45RO+ CD95+. The receptor set was obtained from a human donor in good health.

CDR3 loop: CASSFGTTYEQYF. The chain has TRBV5-6 and TRBJ2-7. The CDR3 sequence is 13 residues long. Germline V gives CDR1 SGHDT, CDR2 YYEEEE.

The chain couples TRBV9 to TRBJ2-7; the D call of TRBD2 rests on TCRdb alone, since no DNA is present to check it. The germline CDR1 and CDR2 sequences are SGDLS and YYNGEE. The CDR3 spans 14 residues. CDR3 region: CASSVGGLSYEQYF. The whole variable domain, remainder taken from reference TRBV9 and TRBJ2-7, is DSGVTQTPKHLITATGQRVTLRCSPRSGDLSVYWYQQSLDQGLQFLIQYYNGEERAKGNILERFSAQQFPDLHSELNLSSLELGDSALYFCASSVGGLSYEQYFGPGTRLTVT.

The chain has TRBV6-2 or TRBV6-3 and TRBJ2-5; no DNA is available, so the TRBD1 call from TCRdb remains unchecked. The CDR3 covers 17 residues. CDR1 is MNHEY, CDR2 SVGEGT, per germline. CDR3: CASSYLWGRTPRETQYF.

The chain links TRBV15 to TRBJ2-2; without DNA, the TCRdb call of TRBD2 cannot be checked. The CDR3 spans 17 residues. CDR1 and CDR2 from the germline V gene are LNHNV and YYDKDF (reference sequence). The CDR3 protein is CATSRDRGAGSTGELFF.

V usage is TRBV29-1 and J usage is TRBJ2-5; TCRdb names TRBD1, which stays unverified in the absence of DNA. CDR1 is SQVTM and CDR2 is ANQGSEA in the germline V gene. The CDR3 is made up of 14 amino acids. The CDR3: CSVERTGGRETQYF.

The chain couples TRBV5-1 to TRBJ2-7. Germline CDR1 is SGHRS and CDR2 is YFSETQ. CDR3 length: 13 residues. CDR3 residues: CASSWVPFDEQYF.

V usage is TRBV5-1 and J usage is TRBJ2-2. This CDR3 region has 15 residues. Germline V gene sequence: CDR1 SGHRS, CDR2 YFSETQ. CDR3 sequence: CASSSAGVNTGELFF.

Measured by frequency, this clonotype is medium-sized. CDR3 sequence: CASSRWGVGNEKLFF. V and J are TRBV12-3 or TRBV12-4 and TRBJ1-4; as DNA is missing, the TRBD1 call by TCRdb cannot be tested. CDR3 length equals 15 residues.

Considering frequency, this clonotype is medium-sized (0.01 to 0.1%). The genes are TRBV7-6 and TRBJ1-1; there is no DNA to check the TCRdb D call of TRBD1. The germline CDR1 and CDR2 sequences are SGHVS and FNYEAQ. The CDR3 spans 16 residues. CDR3 region: CASSLSSWGMNTEAFF.

J is TRBJ1-5 and V is TRBV21-1; the TRBD1 assignment by TCRdb is unverifiable without DNA. TRBV21-1 is assigned pseudogene status. The CDR3 sequence is 15 residues long. CDR3 in amino acids: CASKSDRDSNQPQHF.

The genes are TRBV5-6 and TRBJ2-7. This CDR3 contains 15 residues. The V gene's germline CDR1 is SGHDT and CDR2 YYEEEE. The CDR3 loop is CASSLGGQVRYEQYF.

The chain links TRBV20-1 to TRBJ2-7. The CDR3 is 14 residues long. CDR1 is DFQATT, CDR2 SNEGSKA, per germline (reference sequence). The CDR3 loop reads CSALPTEPYYEQYF.

V is TRBV4-3 and J is TRBJ2-1; TCRdb's D call, TRBD2, is unchecked because there is no DNA. The CDR3 loop spans 15 amino acids. CDR1 LGHNA and CDR2 YSLEER come from the germline V gene. The CDR3: CASKMSRGSYDEQFF.

This clonotype is classed as medium-sized by frequency. The rearrangement links TRBV6-2 or TRBV6-3 to TRBJ2-1; the TRBD1 assignment by TCRdb is unverifiable without DNA. The CDR3 contains 13 residues. Germline V gene data show CDR1 as MNHEY and CDR2 as SVGEGT. The CDR3 loop reads CASTQGDADEQFF.

The chain joins TRBV6-5 to TRBJ2-1; checking the TCRdb D call of TRBD2 is not possible without DNA. In germline, CDR1 is MNHEY, CDR2 SVGAGI. The CDR3 sequence is 14 residues long. The CDR3 protein is CASSYGWVAGEQFF.

V is TRBV28 and J is TRBJ2-1; TCRdb outputs TRBD2, but without DNA this stays unchecked. CDR1 MDHEN and CDR2 SYDVKM come from the germline V gene. The CDR3 loop spans 16 amino acids. CDR3: CASSLGTQAGYNEQFF.

The rearrangement uses TRBV6-2 or TRBV6-3 and TRBJ2-5. Per germline, CDR1 MNHEY and CDR2 SVGEGT. This CDR3 is built from 12 residues. CDR3 amino acids: CASSNNQETQYF.

The chain recombines TRBV7-3 with TRBJ2-7. The CDR3 totals 13 residues. Germline CDR1 SGHTA, CDR2 FQGTGA. Here the CDR3 reads CASSSQVGWEQYF.

The chain joins TRBV28 to TRBJ1-5. Per germline, CDR1 MDHEN and CDR2 SYDVKM. This CDR3 has 15 residues. CDR3 sequence reads: CASSLPAGWVQPQHF.

This clonotype counts as medium-sized by frequency. The rearrangement links TRBV4-1 to TRBJ2-1. Germline CDR1 MGHRA, CDR2 YSYEKL. There are 13 residues in the CDR3. CDR3: CASSQSSYNEQFF.

The chain joins TRBV2 to TRBJ1-1. This CDR3 is 14 amino acids long. The germline V gene has CDR1 SNHLY and CDR2 FYNNEI. CDR3 protein: CASSEPGLNTEAFF.

The chain's CDR3 is CASSLSGLPEETQYF. The J gene is TRBJ2-5, the V gene TRBV27; TCRdb indicates TRBD2, and absent DNA this call remains unverified. The germline CDR1 and CDR2 sequences are MNHEY and SMNVEV (reference sequence). This CDR3 region has 15 residues.

V and J are TRBV24-1 and TRBJ2-1; TCRdb indicates TRBD1, and absent DNA this call remains unverified. Germline V gene data show CDR1 as KGHDR and CDR2 as SFDVKD. This CDR3 is built from 15 residues. Here the CDR3 reads CATSAWTGTFNEQFF.

The chain carries TRBV6-5 and TRBJ2-2. Looked up from germline, CDR1 is MNHEY and CDR2 is SVGAGI. CDR3 length: 14 residues. The CDR3 spells CASSYGRNTGELFF.

CDR3 amino acids: CASSLGPHPEQFF. The J gene is TRBJ2-1, the V gene TRBV7-9; TCRdb returns TRBD2, unconfirmable since there is no DNA. The CDR3 is 13 amino acids. The germline V gene has CDR1 SEHNR and CDR2 FQNEAQ (reference sequence).

V is TRBV24-1 and J is TRBJ1-5; the TCRdb call, TRBD1, lacks DNA for checking. The germline V gene has CDR1 KGHDR and CDR2 SFDVKD. CDR3 length: 14 amino acids. CDR3 sequence: CATSDGTGYQPQHF.

The chain links TRBV6-4 to TRBJ2-3; TCRdb returns TRBD2, unconfirmable since there is no DNA. This CDR3 has 16 amino acids. CDR1 and CDR2 (germline): MRHNA, SNTAGT. The chain's CDR3 is CASSGSASGATDTQYF.

This chain joins TRBV4-3 and TRBJ2-1; TCRdb's D call of TRBD2 is untestable without DNA. Germline V gene lookup returns CDR1 LGHNA and CDR2 YSLEER. There are 18 residues in the CDR3. CDR3 in amino acids: CASSQLLAGSRGGNEQFF.

The gene calls are TRBV28 and TRBJ1-4. Germline CDR1 is MDHEN and CDR2 is SYDVKM. The CDR3 sequence is 12 residues long. This CDR3 reads CASSLGNEKLFF.

This chain links TRBV6-2 or TRBV6-3 with TRBJ2-1; TCRdb outputs TRBD1, but without DNA this stays unchecked. Germline CDR1 reads MNHEY; CDR2 reads SVGEGT. The CDR3 length is 15 residues. Here the CDR3 reads CASIPGTGVKGEQFF.

The gene calls are TRBV6-5 and TRBJ2-7; lacking DNA, the TRBD1 call made by TCRdb goes unchecked. Germline CDR1 reads MNHEY; CDR2 reads SVGAGI. This CDR3 has 15 residues. The CDR3 sequence: CASSPYRGASYEQYF.

V is TRBV12-3 or TRBV12-4 and J is TRBJ2-5; TCRdb designates TRBD1, a call that cannot be tested without DNA. This CDR3 region has 14 residues. The CDR3 loop reads CASSSTGGQETQYF.